The 8 T cell receptor beta chains below all came from one sample that was sequenced in a study of blood T cell repertoires in COVID-19. The repertoire was sequenced with immunoSEQ multiplex PCR; TCRdb's copy has only in-frame clones and lacks some. The sample has roughly 350,000 clones, approximately 87% seen once. Sequencing used peripheral blood. All receptors derive from a woman aged 45-60 years with active or convalescent COVID-19.

A remark on this clone: Other DNA sequences within the sample encode an identical CDR3. The chain combines TRBV27 with TRBJ1-2, with 7 bases aligning to TRBD1. Germline CDR1 and CDR2: MNHEY and SMNVEV (reference sequence). V was pared by 6 bases and J by 2 bases, with 3 bases of the junction left unmatched. The CDR3 covers 13 residues. As DNA, the CDR3 is TGTGCCAGCAGCCCACAGGGGAACTATGGCTACACCTTC. It translates to CASSPQGNYGYTF.

The chain recombines TRBV6-5 with TRBJ1-1; D is unclear. Germline V lookup: CDR1 MNHEY, CDR2 SVGAGI. Deletions cut 0 bases from V and 2 bases from J, with 7 bases between. The CDR3 spans 14 residues. The CDR3 protein is CASSYSALNTEAFF. CDR3 DNA: TGTGCCAGCAGTTACTCCGCCCTAAACACTGAAGCTTTCTTT.

The chain uses TRBV2 and TRBJ2-7, with 14 bases matching TRBD2. The CDR3 sequence is 12 residues long. The junction had 0 bases not matched to a gene; V was cut back by 8 bases and J by 6 bases. Germline V gene lookup returns CDR1 SNHLY and CDR2 FYNNEI. CDR3 in amino acids: CASGLAGGEQYF. CDR3 DNA sequence: TGTGCCAGCGGACTAGCGGGGGGCGAGCAGTACTTC.

The rearrangement uses TRBV5-4 and TRBJ1-5, with D maybe TRBD1 (5 bases). Germline CDR1 reads SGHNT; CDR2 reads YYREEE (reference sequence). This CDR3 has 14 amino acids. Trimming took 2 bases from V and 3 from J, leaving 9 bases between them. CDR3 protein: CASSLGGDNQPQHF. CDR3 bases: TGTGCCAGCAGCTTAGGAGGGGACAATCAGCCCCAGCATTTT.

The chain uses TRBV4-1 and TRBJ2-5, with D possibly being TRBD2 (6 bases). The CDR3 spans 15 residues. Trimming took 4 bases from V and 1 from J, leaving 13 bases between them. Germline loops: CDR1 MGHRA, CDR2 YSYEKL. CDR3 nucleotides: TGCGCCAGCAGCCCGGGGAGGCAGGGCCAAGAGACCCAGTACTTC. Its protein product is CASSPGRQGQETQYF.

The gene calls are TRBV9 and TRBJ2-3; 7 positions agree with TRBD2. This CDR3 has 14 residues. V was clipped by 0 bases and J by 4 bases; unmatched bases: 2. In germline, CDR1 is SGDLS, CDR2 YYNGEE. The CDR3 DNA is TGTGCCAGCAGCGTAGGCGGGGGTGCAGATACGCAGTATTTT. It codes for CASSVGGGADTQYF.

The rearrangement links TRBV28 to TRBJ1-5; D possibly corresponds to TRBD1 (5 bases). This CDR3 has 18 residues. Trimming cost V 2 bases and J 1 base, with 18 bases left between them. From germline, CDR1 is MDHEN and CDR2 SYDVKM. The CDR3 here is CASSLQDGGGLSNQPQHF. CDR3 sequence (DNA): TGTGCCAGCAGTTTACAGGACGGGGGGGGATTAAGCAATCAGCCCCAGCATTTT.

The CDR3 reads CASNSGMGNQPQHF. The CDR3 region has the DNA TGTGCCAGCAATTCGGGAATGGGCAATCAGCCCCAGCATTTT. The chain uses TRBV28 and TRBJ1-5; D call uncertain. Germline V CDR1 and CDR2: MDHEN, SYDVKM. V lost 7 bases, J lost 2 bases, and 12 bases lay in between. The CDR3 spans 14 residues. Based on the CDR3 plus reference TRBV28 and TRBJ1-5, the full variable domain is DVKVTQSSRYLVKRTGEKVFLECVQDMDHENMFWYRQDPGLGLRLIYFSYDVKMKEKGDIPEGYSVSREKKERFSLILESASTNQTSMYLCASNSGMGNQPQHFGDGTRLSIL.